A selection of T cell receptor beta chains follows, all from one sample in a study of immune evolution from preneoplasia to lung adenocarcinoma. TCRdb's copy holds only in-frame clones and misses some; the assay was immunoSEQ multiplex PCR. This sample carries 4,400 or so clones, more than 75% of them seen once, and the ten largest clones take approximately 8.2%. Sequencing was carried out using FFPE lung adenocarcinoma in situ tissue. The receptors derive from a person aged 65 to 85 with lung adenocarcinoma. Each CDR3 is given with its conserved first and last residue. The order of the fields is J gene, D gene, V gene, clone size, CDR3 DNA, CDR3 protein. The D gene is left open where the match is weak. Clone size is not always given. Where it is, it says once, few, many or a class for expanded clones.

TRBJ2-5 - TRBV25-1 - TGTGCCAGCAGTGAATCGGGAGAGGTCGAGACCCAGTACTTC CASSESGEVETQYF
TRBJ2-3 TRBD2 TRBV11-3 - TGTGCCAGCAGCTTAGCTCCAGCGGGAGCGGGACCAGATACGCAGTATTTT CASSLAPAGAGPDTQYF
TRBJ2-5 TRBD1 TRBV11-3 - TGTGCCAGCAGCTCAGGACAGGGATATGAGACCCAGTACTTC CASSSGQGYETQYF
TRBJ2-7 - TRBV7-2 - TGTGCCAGCAGCTTAGGTTTCTTCTCCTACGAGCAGTACTTC CASSLGFFSYEQYF
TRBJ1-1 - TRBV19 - TGTGCCAGTAGTCCGCAGACCATGAACACTGAAGCTTTCTTT CASSPQTMNTEAFF
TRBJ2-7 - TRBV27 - TGTGCCAGCAGTCCTATCAGTGGGTCCTACGAGCAGTACTTC CASSPISGSYEQYF
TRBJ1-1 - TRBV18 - TGTGCCAGCTCAACCGGGACCAACACTGAAGCTTTCTTT CASSTGTNTEAFF
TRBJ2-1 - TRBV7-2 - TGTGCCAGCAGCCCTCACGGGACTTCGCAGTTCTTC CASSPHGTSQFF
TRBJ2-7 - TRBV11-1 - TGTGCCAGCAGCCACCCACAGGGAAGGGCCAGGGGAAACTACGAGCAGTACTTC CASSHPQGRARGNYEQYF
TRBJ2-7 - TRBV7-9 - TGTGCCGAGGGGGGCAGGGCGGAGAACTACGAGCAGTACTTC CAEGGRAENYEQYF
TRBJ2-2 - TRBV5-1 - TGCGCCAGCAGCTTGTGGGAAAGGACCGGGGAGCTGTTTTTT CASSLWERTGELFF
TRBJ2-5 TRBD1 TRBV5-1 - TGCGCCAGCAGCCCTACGGGACAGGGAGAGACCCAGTACTTC CASSPTGQGETQYF
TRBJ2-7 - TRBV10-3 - TGTGCCACCTCGACTAGTGGGGACTACGAGCAGTACTTC CATSTSGDYEQYF
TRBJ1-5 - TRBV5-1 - TGCGCCAGCAGCTTCGAGGGTAGGAGCAATCAGCCCCAGCATTTT CASSFEGRSNQPQHF
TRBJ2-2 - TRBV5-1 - TGCGCCAGCAGCTTGGCCCGAGCCCACACCGGGGAGCTGTTTTTT CASSLARAHTGELFF
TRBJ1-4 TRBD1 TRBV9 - TGTGCCAGCAGCTTAGGGACAGGGGCCGAAAAACTGTTTTTT CASSLGTGAEKLFF
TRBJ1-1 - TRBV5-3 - TGTGCCAGCAGTAGGACCCTTGAAGCTTTCTTT CASSRTLEAFF
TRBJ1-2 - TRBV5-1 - TGCGCCAGCAGCCCCCTCGACAAGCCTGGCTACACCTTC CASSPLDKPGYTF
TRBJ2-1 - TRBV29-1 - TGCAGCGTTGAAGCGCCGGGACGGGTCTTTGATGAGCAGTTCTTC CSVEAPGRVFDEQFF
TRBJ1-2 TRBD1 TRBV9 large TGTGCCAGCAGGATGGACAGGGAGGACTATGGCTACACCTTC CASRMDREDYGYTF
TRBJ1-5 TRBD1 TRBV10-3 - TGTGCCACTCAGGGGGCGCGAGGCAATCAGCCCCAGCATTTT CATQGARGNQPQHF
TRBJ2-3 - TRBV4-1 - TGCGCCAGCAGCCAATTCGGAGGGTCAGATACGCAGTATTTT CASSQFGGSDTQYF
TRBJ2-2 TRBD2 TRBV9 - TGTGCCAGCAGCGCCGATAGCGGGAGGGCCGGCGGGGAGCTGTTTTTT CASSADSGRAGGELFF
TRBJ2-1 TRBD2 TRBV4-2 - TGTGCCAGCAGCCAAGCACTAGCGGGGCACAATGAGCAGTTCTTC CASSQALAGHNEQFF
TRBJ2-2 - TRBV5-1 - TGCGCCAGCAGCTGGTCAGGGGCGTCGAACACCGGGGAGCTGTTTTTT CASSWSGASNTGELFF
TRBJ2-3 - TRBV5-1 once TGCGCCAGCAGGTATGGAAGGGATACAGATACGCAGTATTTT CASRYGRDTDTQYF
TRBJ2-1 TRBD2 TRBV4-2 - TGTGCCAGCAGCCAAGAACTACTAGCGGGAGCGAATGAGCAGTTCTTC CASSQELLAGANEQFF
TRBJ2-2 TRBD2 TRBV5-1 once TGCGCCAGCAGCTTGAACGGGAGGGCGTCCGGGGAGCTGTTTTTT CASSLNGRASGELFF
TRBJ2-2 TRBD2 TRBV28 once TGTGCCAGCAGTACTAGCGGGGGCACCGGGGAGCTGTTTTTT CASSTSGGTGELFF
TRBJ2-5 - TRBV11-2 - TGTGCCAGCAGCCTGGGGGAGACCCAGTACTTC CASSLGETQYF
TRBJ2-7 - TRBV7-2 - TGTGCCAGCAGCTTACGAGGTGTCGAGCAGTACTTC CASSLRGVEQYF
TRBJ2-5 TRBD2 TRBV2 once TGTGCCAGCATTAGCGGGTCCCAAGAGACCCAGTACTTC CASISGSQETQYF
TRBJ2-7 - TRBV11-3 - TGTGCCAGCAGCTTCGACAGTACCTACGAGCAGTACTTC CASSFDSTYEQYF
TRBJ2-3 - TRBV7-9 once TGTGCCAGCAGCTTAAGCCAGGGGAGAGATACGCAGTATTTT CASSLSQGRDTQYF
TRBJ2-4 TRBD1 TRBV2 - TGTGCCAGCAGACGCGACAGGGACCCCCGGAACATTCAGTACTTC CASRRDRDPRNIQYF
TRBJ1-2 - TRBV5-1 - TGCGCCAGCAGCCGAGCAATGACAGGCGCCGGGGGCTACACCTTC CASSRAMTGAGGYTF
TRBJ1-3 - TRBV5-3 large TGTGCCAGAAGCGTCCCTGGAGGCACCATATATTTT CARSVPGGTIYF
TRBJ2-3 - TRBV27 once TGTGCCAGCAGTTCCCGAGGGGCAGATACGCAGTATTTT CASSSRGADTQYF
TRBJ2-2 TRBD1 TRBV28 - TGTGCCAGCAGTTCCGGGACAGGGGACACCGGGGAGCTGTTTTTT CASSSGTGDTGELFF
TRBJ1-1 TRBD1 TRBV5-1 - TGCGCCAGCACCCGTCTTGGTGGGACAGGTGTGGGGGGGAACACTGAAGCTTTCTTT CASTRLGGTGVGGNTEAFF
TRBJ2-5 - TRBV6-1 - TGTGCCAGCAGTGAAGGGGAACGGGAGACCCAGTACTTC CASSEGERETQYF
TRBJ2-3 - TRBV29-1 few TGCAGCGTTGTAGGGACTGCAGATACGCAGTATTTT CSVVGTADTQYF
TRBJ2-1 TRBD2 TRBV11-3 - TGTGCCAGCAGCTTAATAGGAGCGGGGATTTACAATGAGCAGTTCTTC CASSLIGAGIYNEQFF
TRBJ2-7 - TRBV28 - TGTGCCAGCAGTTTTTTGCAGGGAGCACGACACGAGCAGTACTTC CASSFLQGARHEQYF